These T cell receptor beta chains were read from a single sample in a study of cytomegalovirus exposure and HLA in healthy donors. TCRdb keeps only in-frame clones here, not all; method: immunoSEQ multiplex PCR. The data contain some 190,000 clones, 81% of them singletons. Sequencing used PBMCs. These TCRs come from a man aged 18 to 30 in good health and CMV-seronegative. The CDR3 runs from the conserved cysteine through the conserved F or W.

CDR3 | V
CASSYYSGHEQYF | TRBV6-6
CASSSHMGQPQHF | TRBV11-2
CATHRFLGANVLTF | TRBV6-1
CASTIGEGSYEQYF | TRBV2
CASSLGQGLYGYTF | TRBV6-5
CASTFGQGHTDTQYF | TRBV6-5
CASSRKRDNEQFF | TRBV19
CASSIIRPPGTEAFF | TRBV19
CASSQGPAGGKNNEQFF | TRBV4-1
CASSPPSGRANTDTQYF | TRBV9
CASSDYGASYGYTF | TRBV25-1
CASSLDRGRETQYF | TRBV6-5
CAWSVRPGTGPLHQPQHF | TRBV30
CASSSLAADTQYF | TRBV7-3
CASSVAPVRGGRGELFF | TRBV9
CSARRGEFITF | TRBV20-1
CASDRGWDSPLHF | TRBV7-2
CASSWDREGYGYTF | TRBV27
CAISAGEGASQPQHF | TRBV10-3
CASSLAQSRETQYF | TRBV11-2
CASSLEGGSAYNEQFF | TRBV13
CASIQIRDRGDEQYF | TRBV2
CASSLTDRGSGYTF | TRBV28
CASSLTSGSKNIQYF | TRBV5-4
CASSKGDRAGQPQHF | TRBV21-1
CASSLSKTGGNLNQPQHF | TRBV28
CASSSRRLSGWNTQYF | TRBV13